This TCR beta chain was profiled in a study of T-cell reconstitution after alpha-beta-depleted transplantation in children. Molecular barcoding with unique molecular identifiers was used for the TCRbeta library. TCRdb reanalysed the PCR reads using MiXCR and keeps one entry per CDR3 protein. The sample lists 250,000 to 350,000 distinct CDR3 sequences; 9.9% were seen once. The sequence was obtained from a human donor who donated a stem cell graft to a child with SCID. Sequenced here: PBMCs from the stem cell graft donor, sampled from the stem cell graft.

The chain's CDR3 is CATSPGGASTDTQYF. In nucleotides, the CDR3 is TGTGCCACCTCACCAGGGGGCGCAAGCACAGATACGCAGTATTTT. This sequence joins TRBV24-1 and TRBJ2-3, with 8 bases aligning to TRBD1. The CDR3 covers 15 residues. The V gene's germline CDR1 is KGHDR and CDR2 SFDVKD. V lost 9 bases and J lost 0; bases outside the gene matches: 7.